The 23 T cell receptor beta chains presented below share a single source sample, sequenced in a study of blood T cell repertoires in COVID-19. Using immunoSEQ multiplex PCR, the repertoire was profiled, and TCRdb retains in-frame clones only, with some absent. The table lists about 250,000 clones, around 88% of them singletons. Specimen: peripheral blood. These receptors were taken from a woman aged 25-40 years with COVID-19, enrolled during active disease.

The chain combines TRBV10-2 with TRBJ2-1, with TRBD1 as a possible D gene (6 bases). The CDR3 totals 15 residues. V shed 2 bases and J shed 3 bases, with 11 bases lying between them. Germline CDR1 reads WSHSY; CDR2 reads SAAADI. The CDR3 loop reads CASSEPGHNYNEQFF. CDR3 coding DNA: TGCGCCAGCAGTGAGCCGGGACACAACTACAATGAGCAGTTCTTC.

CDR3 protein: CASSSTGDYGYTF. As DNA, the CDR3 is TGTGCCAGCAGCTCGACAGGGGACTATGGCTACACCTTC. The chain employs TRBV7-8 and TRBJ1-2, with 8 bases lining up with TRBD1. Per germline, CDR1 SGHVS and CDR2 FQNEAQ. The CDR3 runs to 13 residues. Germline trimming cut 4 bases from V and 3 bases from J; bases unmatched to any gene: 1. Full variable domain (rest looked up from reference TRBV7-8 and TRBJ1-2): GAGVSQSPRYKVAKRGQDVALRCDPISGHVSLFWYQQALGQGPEFLTYFQNEAQLDKSGLPSDRFFAERPEGSVSTLKIQRTQQEDSAVYLCASSSTGDYGYTFGSGTRLTVV.

This chain uses TRBV18 with TRBJ2-3; D is undetermined. In germline, CDR1 is KGHSH, CDR2 LQKENI. The CDR3 length is 15 residues. The V end was cut by 3 bases, the J end by 2 bases, with 12 bases between. The DNA for the CDR3 is TGTGCCAGCTCACCCGAGAGGCCTGACACAGATACGCAGTATTTT. This gives the protein CASSPERPDTDTQYF.

The V and J genes are TRBV29-1 and TRBJ1-2; TRBD1 matches at 11 bases. CDR3 length: 13 residues. Germline V gene data show CDR1 as SQVTM and CDR2 as ANQGSEA. Trimming at V came to 7 bases and at J to 3 bases, leaving 4 bases not matched to a gene. The CDR3 here is CSAGQGAYYGYTF. CDR3 sequence (DNA): TGCAGCGCTGGACAGGGGGCTTACTATGGCTACACCTTC.

The chain uses TRBV27 and TRBJ1-1; D possibly corresponds to TRBD1 (6 bases). The CDR3 is made up of 16 amino acids. Germline V gene lookup returns CDR1 MNHEY and CDR2 SMNVEV (reference sequence). The V and J ends lost 2 bases and 4 bases respectively, with 17 bases between them. CDR3 nucleotide sequence: TGTGCCAGCAGTTTAATAGCCTGGGGGCCTGGCACTGAAGCTTTCTTT. It is translated as CASSLIAWGPGTEAFF.

This clone has a handful of counts. J is TRBJ1-1 and V is TRBV18; D gene uncertain. Trimming left V 2 bases short and J 0 bases short, with 13 bases between. Germline values: CDR1 KGHSH, CDR2 LQKENI. The CDR3 has 16 residues. This CDR3 is CASSPDATAMNTEAFF. The CDR3 nucleotides read TGTGCCAGCTCACCAGACGCCACAGCCATGAACACTGAAGCTTTCTTT.

This chain uses TRBV28 with TRBJ1-1; perhaps TRBD1 as D (5 bases). Trimming took off 5 bases at V and 1 base at J, with 14 bases between the two ends. The CDR3 is made up of 15 amino acids. Per the germline V gene, CDR1 is MDHEN and CDR2 is SYDVKM. CDR3 DNA: TGTGCCAGCAGTCCGGGGGACGCCTCGAACACTGAAGCTTTCTTT. It encodes CASSPGDASNTEAFF.

The chain couples TRBV14 to TRBJ1-1, with 7 positions matching TRBD1. Germline values: CDR1 SGHDN, CDR2 FVKESK. This CDR3 has 16 amino acids. The V gene end was trimmed by 3 bases and the J gene end by 10 bases; junction bases not matched to a gene: 17. The CDR3 region is CASSHRDKGADKRAFF. CDR3 bases: TGTGCCAGCAGCCACAGGGATAAGGGGGCGGATAAAAGAGCTTTCTTT.

The J gene is TRBJ1-1, the V gene TRBV11-2, with 7 bases fitting TRBD1. CDR1 SGHAT and CDR2 FQNNGV come from the germline V gene. V shed 1 base and J 6 bases; nucleotides not matched to a gene: 5. The CDR3 runs to 14 residues. CDR3 loop: CASSLGGTAAEAFF. CDR3 nucleotides: TGTGCCAGCAGCTTAGGCGGGACAGCGGCTGAAGCTTTCTTT.

The chain has TRBV14 and TRBJ1-1; D unresolved. Trimming cost V 4 bases and J 4 bases, with 7 bases left between them. This CDR3 comprises 12 residues. CDR1 is SGHDN, CDR2 FVKESK, per germline. The CDR3 loop reads CASSPRPTEAFF. The CDR3, as DNA: TGTGCCAGCAGCCCCAGGCCCACTGAAGCTTTCTTT. The complete variable domain, with remaining parts taken from reference TRBV14 and TRBJ1-1, reads EAGVTQFPSHSVIEKGQTVTLRCDPISGHDNLYWYRRVMGKEIKFLLHFVKESKQDESGMPNNRFLAERTGGTYSTLKVQPAELEDSGVYFCASSPRPTEAFFGQGTRLTVV.

The rearrangement uses TRBV11-2 and TRBJ1-2; 10 nucleotides align to TRBD1. Germline CDR1 and CDR2: SGHAT and FQNNGV. V shed 1 base, J shed 4 bases, and the junction held 6 bases outside the gene matches. The CDR3 totals 16 residues. In DNA form, the CDR3 reads TGTGCCAGCAGCTTAGTGGGGACAGGGGTCATCTATGGCTACACCTTC. Protein: CASSLVGTGVIYGYTF.

There are a few counts of this clone. The chain links TRBV5-6 to TRBJ2-3; 9 bases match TRBD2. J was trimmed by 4 bases and V by 3 bases; bases with no gene match: 12. The CDR3 is 17 amino acids. Germline V gene sequence: CDR1 SGHDT, CDR2 YYEEEE. DNA for the CDR3: TGTGCCAGCAGCTCGCTAGCGGGGACGATTATCCCAGATACGCAGTATTTT. Translated: CASSSLAGTIIPDTQYF.

The chain carries TRBV6-6 and TRBJ1-5; the match to TRBD1 covers 7 bases. The CDR3 is made up of 16 amino acids. V was pared by 0 bases and J by 2 bases, with 4 bases of the junction left unmatched. CDR1 and CDR2 (germline): MNHNY, SVGAGI (reference sequence). CDR3 residues: CASSYSTGPRNQPQHF. For the CDR3, the DNA is TGTGCCAGCAGTTACTCGACAGGGCCTCGCAATCAGCCCCAGCATTTT.

The V gene is TRBV11-1, the J gene TRBJ2-1; maybe TRBD1 (6 bases). Germline CDR1 SGHAT, CDR2 FQDESV (reference sequence). The germline V and J ends were trimmed by 7 bases and 4 bases, with 11 bases remaining between them. The CDR3 runs 13 residues. CDR3 in amino acids: CASTSTGYNEQFF. In DNA, the CDR3 is TGTGCCAGCACCTCCACAGGGTACAATGAGCAGTTCTTC.

The chain couples TRBV4-3 to TRBJ1-1; D is unclear. The V and J ends lost 2 bases and 2 bases respectively, with 18 bases between them. CDR1 is LGHNA and CDR2 is YSLEER in the germline V gene. This CDR3 region has 17 residues. CDR3 protein: CASSQPSVGGGNTEAFF. DNA for the CDR3: TGCGCCAGCAGCCAACCCTCCGTTGGCGGCGGAAACACTGAAGCTTTCTTT.

The chain employs TRBV28 and TRBJ2-7; 8 bases fit TRBD1. CDR1 and CDR2 (germline): MDHEN, SYDVKM. Germline trimming cut 6 bases from V and 5 bases from J; bases unmatched to any gene: 6. The length of the CDR3 is 13 residues. The CDR3 DNA sequence: TGTGCCAGCAGCCGGACAGGGTTGGACGAGCAGTACTTC. Protein: CASSRTGLDEQYF.

The V gene is TRBV4-1, the J gene TRBJ2-3; TRBD2 aligns across 13 bases. From germline, CDR1 is MGHRA and CDR2 YSYEKL. Trimming at V came to 2 bases and at J to 5 bases, leaving 13 bases not matched to a gene. The length of the CDR3 is 19 residues. CDR3: CASSQRLAGGIGSGDTQYF. CDR3 coding DNA: TGCGCCAGCAGCCAACGACTAGCGGGGGGCATTGGCTCCGGAGATACGCAGTATTTT.

This rearrangement joins TRBV5-6 to TRBJ1-4; D ambiguous. CDR3 length: 13 amino acids. From germline, CDR1 is SGHDT and CDR2 YYEEEE. V lost 4 bases to trimming and J lost 4 bases, with 8 bases between them. The CDR3 reads CASSLGGNEKLFF. CDR3 bases: TGTGCCAGCAGCCTTGGCGGTAATGAAAAACTGTTTTTT.

This chain uses TRBV5-1 with TRBJ2-3; TRBD2 matches 14 bases. CDR1 SGHRS and CDR2 YFSETQ come from the germline V gene. After removal of 3 bases from V and 6 bases from J, the junction contained 18 bases not matched to a gene. The CDR3 runs to 20 residues. CDR3 amino acids: CASSSGLAGDPAVLTDTQYF. CDR3 DNA: TGCGCCAGCAGCTCGGGACTAGCGGGGGACCCGGCCGTATTGACGGATACGCAGTATTTT.

The chain couples TRBV11-2 to TRBJ2-7; D is possibly TRBD1 (6 bases). V gave up 0 bases and J gave up 3 bases, with 12 bases separating them. Germline V gene lookup returns CDR1 SGHAT and CDR2 FQNNGV. The CDR3 extends over 15 amino acids. In nucleotides, the CDR3 is TGTGCCAGCAGCTTAGATCAGGGGAGATACTACGAGCAGTACTTC. Its protein product is CASSLDQGRYYEQYF.

This rearrangement joins TRBV19 to TRBJ2-6; unclear D gene. Trimming shortened V by 6 bases and J by 1 base, and 10 bases separated the two germline ends. CDR3 length: 15 amino acids. Germline CDR1 and CDR2: LNHDA and SQIVND (reference sequence). Written as DNA, the CDR3 is TGTGCCAGTAGGACAACGGCTTCTGGGGCCAACGTCCTGACTTTC. Its translation is CASRTTASGANVLTF.

The chain links TRBV28 to TRBJ1-5; 7 positions agree with TRBD1. The CDR3 totals 15 residues. Germline V CDR1 and CDR2: MDHEN, SYDVKM. The J segment lost 0 bases and the V segment lost 4 bases, leaving 3 bases of the junction unmatched. CDR3 nucleotides: TGTGCCAGCAGTTCGACAGGGATTAGCAATCAGCCCCAGCATTTT. Amino acid sequence: CASSSTGISNQPQHF.

The chain employs TRBV7-2 and TRBJ1-2; D uncertain. V was clipped by 6 bases and J by 3 bases, with 11 bases between them. The length of the CDR3 is 13 residues. From germline, CDR1 is SGHTA and CDR2 FQGNSA. The CDR3, as DNA: TGTGCCAGCAGTATTATGTCAGACTATGGCTACACCTTC. Its protein product is CASSIMSDYGYTF.